The entry below describes one TCR beta chain. This sample was included in a study of blood T cell repertoires in COVID-19. As for the study in general: The samples span acute and convalescent COVID-19 from the United States, Italy and Spain. Sources were T cells, B-cell-depleted T cells, or PBMCs; the material itself was cDNA or gDNA.

In the study's own analysis: It was from reference gene primer amplification that nucleated cell counts were estimated. The data were produced by immunoSEQ multiplex PCR, yet TCRdb's version contains in-frame clones alone and is incomplete. That table gives V, J and clone size, and the DNA gave D and trimming. This table has about 300,000 clones, around nine tenths appearing once. Germline V gene sequence: CDR1 SGHTA, CDR2 FQGNSA. V was trimmed by 5 bases and J by 5 bases, leaving 10 bases between them. The CDR3 has 13 amino acids. Cohort allocation depended upon clinical history that participants reported.

The sequencing input was PBMCs or T cells enriched from blood (not recorded which). The rearrangement uses TRBV7-2 and TRBJ2-1; the D gene is possibly TRBD2 (5 bases). The TCR sequence derives from a man aged 55 to 70 who had recovered from COVID-19. This CDR3 reads CASSGGGNNEQFF. The CDR3 nucleotides read TGTGCCAGCAGCGGAGGTGGGAACAATGAGCAGTTCTTC.